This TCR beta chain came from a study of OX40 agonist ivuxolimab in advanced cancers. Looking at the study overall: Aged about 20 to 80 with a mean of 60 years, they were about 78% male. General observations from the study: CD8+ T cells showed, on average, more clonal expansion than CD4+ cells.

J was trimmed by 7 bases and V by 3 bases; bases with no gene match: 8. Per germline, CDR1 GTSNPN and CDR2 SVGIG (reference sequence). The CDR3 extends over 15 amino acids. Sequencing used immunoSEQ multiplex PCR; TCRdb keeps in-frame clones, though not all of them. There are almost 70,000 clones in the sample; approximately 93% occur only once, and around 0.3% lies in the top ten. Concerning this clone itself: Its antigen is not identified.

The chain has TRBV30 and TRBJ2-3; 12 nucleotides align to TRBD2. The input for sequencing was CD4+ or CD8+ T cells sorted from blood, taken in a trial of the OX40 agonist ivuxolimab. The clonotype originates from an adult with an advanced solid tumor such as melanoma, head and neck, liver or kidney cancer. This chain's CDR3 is CAWSPLAGGMNTQYF. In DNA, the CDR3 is TGTGCCTGGAGCCCCCTAGCGGGAGGGATGAATACGCAGTATTTT.